This T cell receptor (beta chain) was identified during a study of blood T cells in healthy people across ages. Findings and limits, study-wide: No one knew whether donors had CMV, which possibly confounded expanded clonotype changes.

Trimming removed 4 bases at V and 6 bases at J, with 14 bases between. Per germline, CDR1 SGHRS and CDR2 YFSETQ. The CDR3 spans 14 residues. This clonotype was found a few times. Its antigen is undetermined. A J-beta primer mix and a sample-barcoded 5' primer were used in a second PCR of about 7 to 12 cycles. TCRdb analysed the 5' RACE reads with MiXCR anew, one entry per CDR3 protein. The sample lists roughly 900,000 distinct CDR3 sequences, around 48% occurring once. The V call is TRBV5-1, the J call TRBJ2-1; D might be TRBD2 (6 bases). The TCR comes from a man aged 25 to 40 in good health. Specimen: blood. The CDR3 DNA sequence: TGCGCCAGCAGCACTGGAGGGCAGGTCAATGAGCAGTTCTTC. Its protein product is CASSTGGQVNEQFF. Based on the CDR3 plus reference TRBV5-1 and TRBJ2-1, the full variable domain is KAGVTQTPRYLIKTRGQQVTLSCSPISGHRSVSWYQQTPGQGLQFLFEYFSETQRNKGNFPGRFSGRQFSNSRSEMNVSTLELGDSALYLCASSTGGQVNEQFFGPGTRLTVL.